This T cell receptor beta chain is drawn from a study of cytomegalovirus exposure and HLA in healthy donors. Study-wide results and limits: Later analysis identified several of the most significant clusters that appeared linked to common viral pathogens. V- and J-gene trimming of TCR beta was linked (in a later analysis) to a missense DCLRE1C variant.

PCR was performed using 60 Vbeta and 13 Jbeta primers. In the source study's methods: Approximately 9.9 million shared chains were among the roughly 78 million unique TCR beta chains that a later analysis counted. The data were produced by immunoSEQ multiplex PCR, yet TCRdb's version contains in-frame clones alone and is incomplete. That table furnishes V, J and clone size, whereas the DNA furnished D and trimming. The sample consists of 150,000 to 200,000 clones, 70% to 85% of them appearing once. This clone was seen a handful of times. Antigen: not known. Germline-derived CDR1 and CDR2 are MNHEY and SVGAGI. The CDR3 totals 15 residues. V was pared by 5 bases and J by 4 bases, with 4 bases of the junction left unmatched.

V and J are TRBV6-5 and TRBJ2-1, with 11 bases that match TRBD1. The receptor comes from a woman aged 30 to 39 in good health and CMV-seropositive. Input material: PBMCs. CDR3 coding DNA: TGTGCCAGCAGTCGGGACAGGGGGAAATACAATGAGCAGTTCTTC. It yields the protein CASSRDRGKYNEQFF.